These 28 T cell receptor beta chains share one sample of origin, sequenced in a study of OX40 agonist ivuxolimab in advanced cancers. Method: immunoSEQ multiplex PCR; TCRdb's copy keeps in-frame clones and lacks some. The sample carries tens of thousands of clones, approximately 88% recorded once. Sequenced material: CD4+ or CD8+ T cells sorted from blood, taken in a trial of the OX40 agonist ivuxolimab. The receptors shown here come from an adult with an advanced solid tumor such as melanoma, head and neck, liver or kidney cancer.

The chain recombines TRBV5-1 with TRBJ1-6, with D possibly TRBD1 on 5 matching bases. V lost 3 bases, J lost 0 bases, and 7 bases lay in between. Germline CDR1 SGHRS, CDR2 YFSETQ. The CDR3 totals 15 residues. The CDR3 protein is CASSSGHSYNSPLHF. Here the CDR3 DNA reads TGCGCCAGCAGCTCCGGACACTCCTATAATTCACCCCTCCACTTT.

This chain links TRBV18 with TRBJ1-2, with D maybe TRBD1 (5 bases). Trimming took off 6 bases at V and 5 bases at J, with 13 bases between the two ends. The CDR3 is made up of 13 amino acids. From germline, CDR1 is KGHSH and CDR2 LQKENI. The DNA of the CDR3 is TGTGCCAGCTCCCTTGCGAGGGGTTATGGCTACACCTTC. It encodes CASSLARGYGYTF.

The V and J genes are TRBV5-1 and TRBJ1-2, with 9 bases aligning to TRBD1. The length of the CDR3 is 15 residues. V gave up 4 bases and J gave up 8 bases; unmatched junction bases: 12. Germline CDR1 SGHRS, CDR2 YFSETQ. This CDR3 reads CASSLAFGDRDGYTF. CDR3 DNA: TGCGCCAGCAGCCTAGCCTTTGGGGACAGGGACGGCTACACCTTC.

This rearrangement joins TRBV5-6 to TRBJ2-3, with TRBD2 matching 8 bases. The CDR3 is 16 amino acids. Germline V lookup: CDR1 SGHDT, CDR2 YYEEEE. The trim removed 2 bases at V and 0 bases at J, leaving 5 bases unmatched. CDR3 sequence (DNA): TGTGCCAGCAGCTTCAGGACTAGCAGAAGCACAGATACGCAGTATTTT. It yields the protein CASSFRTSRSTDTQYF.

The chain has TRBV30 and TRBJ1-6; D ambiguous. The CDR3 extends over 15 amino acids. The germline CDR1 and CDR2 sequences are GTSNPN and SVGIG (reference sequence). Trimming took 0 bases from V and 3 from J, leaving 9 bases between them. CDR3 DNA: TGTGCCTGGAGTGTGAAGGGCCTCTATAATTCACCCCTCCACTTT. Protein: CAWSVKGLYNSPLHF.

The V and J genes are TRBV10-3 and TRBJ2-7; D possibly corresponds to TRBD1 (6 bases). CDR3 length equals 11 residues. Trimming took off 3 bases at V and 9 bases at J, with 9 bases between the two ends. The V gene's germline CDR1 is ENHRY and CDR2 SYGVKD. The CDR3: CAISDRGPQYF. The CDR3 coding sequence is TGTGCCATCAGTGACAGGGGTCCGCAGTACTTC.

This sequence joins TRBV29-1 and TRBJ2-3; D is possibly TRBD1 (6 bases). Trimming shortened V by 4 bases and J by 5 bases, and 10 bases separated the two germline ends. CDR1 is SQVTM and CDR2 is ANQGSEA in the germline V gene. CDR3 length equals 12 residues. The chain's CDR3 is CSVGPDRDTQYF. CDR3 DNA sequence: TGCAGCGTTGGACCGGACAGAGATACGCAGTATTTT.

This chain connects TRBV6-5 to TRBJ1-1; D uncertain. The length of the CDR3 is 12 residues. Germline CDR1 reads MNHEY; CDR2 reads SVGAGI. V shed 2 bases and J shed 4 bases, with 5 bases lying between them. CDR3 amino acids: CASSYAGTEAFF. CDR3 nucleotides: TGTGCCAGCAGTTACGCGGGCACTGAAGCTTTCTTT.

The chain couples TRBV5-8 to TRBJ1-1, with 9 nucleotides matching TRBD1. The J segment lost 7 bases and the V segment lost 4 bases, leaving 8 bases of the junction unmatched. CDR1 and CDR2 from the germline V gene are SGHTS and YDEGEE. The CDR3 consists of 14 residues. CDR3 sequence (DNA): TGTGCCAGCAGCCTGAGGACAGGGGAACTTGAAGCTTTCTTT. Its translation: CASSLRTGELEAFF.

The chain employs TRBV5-6 and TRBJ2-5; 8 bases agree with TRBD1. Trimming at V came to 2 bases and at J to 3 bases, leaving 6 bases not matched to a gene. The CDR3 extends over 15 amino acids. Per the germline V gene, CDR1 is SGHDT and CDR2 is YYEEEE. The CDR3 region has the DNA TGTGCCAGCAGCTTTGGGGGACAGGCGGAAGAGACCCAGTACTTC. It is translated as CASSFGGQAEETQYF.

This rearrangement joins TRBV23-1 to TRBJ1-4, with D tentatively TRBD1 (5 bases). TRBV23-1 is designated an ORF whose function remains uncertain. The CDR3 covers 15 residues. V lost 0 bases and J lost 8, with 13 bases in between. The CDR3 sequence: CASSQSGGEEEKLFF. CDR3 coding DNA: TGCGCCAGCAGTCAATCGGGGGGAGAGGAAGAAAAACTGTTTTTT.

The V call is TRBV7-2, the J call TRBJ2-5; TRBD2 aligns across 10 bases. The germline gives CDR1 SGHTA, CDR2 FQGNSA. V trimming: 7 bases; J trimming: 3 bases; junction bases outside the gene matches: 8. The CDR3 consists of 15 residues. The CDR3 sequence: CASNLRLAGEETQYF. CDR3 in DNA: TGTGCCAGCAACCTCCGGCTAGCGGGGGAAGAGACCCAGTACTTC.

The rearrangement links TRBV18 to TRBJ1-1, with D maybe TRBD1 (5 bases). The V gene lost 2 bases and the J gene lost 4 bases, with 11 bases spanning the gap. The CDR3 runs 14 residues. From germline, CDR1 is KGHSH and CDR2 LQKENI. CDR3 in amino acids: CASSPGAGATEAFF. The DNA for the CDR3 is TGTGCCAGCTCACCAGGGGCGGGCGCCACTGAAGCTTTCTTT.

The chain joins TRBV2 to TRBJ1-5; perhaps TRBD1 as D (5 bases). CDR1 and CDR2 (germline): SNHLY, FYNNEI. The V end was cut by 4 bases, the J end by 4 bases, with 11 bases between. This CDR3 region has 14 residues. The CDR3 DNA is TGTGCCAGCAGTGGGGACCAAGCGAATCAGCCCCAGCATTTT. Residues: CASSGDQANQPQHF.

This chain links TRBV14 with TRBJ1-6; D gene ambiguous. V dropped 0 bases and J dropped 0 bases, with 3 bases sitting between them. The length of the CDR3 is 15 residues. The germline V gene encodes CDR1 SGHDN and CDR2 FVKESK. The CDR3 sequence is CASSQDSSYNSPLHF. The CDR3 DNA reads TGTGCCAGCAGCCAAGATAGCTCCTATAATTCACCCCTCCACTTT.

V is TRBV5-8 and J is TRBJ2-1, with a weak D call TRBD1 (5 bases). Germline V gives CDR1 SGHTS, CDR2 YDEGEE. V shed 4 bases and J shed 0 bases, with 11 bases lying between them. CDR3 length equals 15 residues. In DNA, the CDR3 is TGTGCCAGCAGCGCCAGGGCGAGCTCCTACAATGAGCAGTTCTTC. Translation: CASSARASSYNEQFF. The full variable domain, its missing parts supplied by reference TRBV5-8 and TRBJ2-1, is EAGVTQSPTHLIKTRGQQATLRCSPISGHTSVYWYQQALGLGLQFLLWYDEGEERNRGNFPPRFSGRQFPNYSSELNVNALELEDSALYLCASSARASSYNEQFFGPGTRLTVL.

Details on this clone: The missing conserved phenylalanine or tryptophan at the end of this CDR3 makes a read error likely. The DNA is omitted, as the CDR3 cannot be located on it reliably, and the CDR3 follows TCRdb's listing. The chain is built from TRBV5-8 and TRBJ2-7; the table's D call, TRBD1, has no DNA check behind it. The germline gives CDR1 SGHTS, CDR2 YDEGEE. The CDR3 is 15 residues long, ends included. The CDR3: CASSLAPEWGTAALD.

The chain couples TRBV6-5 to TRBJ2-3; TRBD1 agrees at 7 bases. CDR3 length: 15 residues. Germline trimming cut 0 bases from V and 6 bases from J; bases unmatched to any gene: 6. CDR1 is MNHEY and CDR2 is SVGAGI in the germline V gene. This CDR3 is CASSYSTGAGDTQYF. The DNA of the CDR3 is TGTGCCAGCAGTTACTCTACAGGGGCCGGGGATACGCAGTATTTT.

This clone was observed a single time. The chain joins TRBV7-8 to TRBJ2-7, with 7 nucleotides matching TRBD2. Per the germline V gene, CDR1 is SGHVS and CDR2 is FQNEAQ. V shed 7 bases, J shed 7 bases, and the junction held 10 bases outside the gene matches. The CDR3 runs 13 residues. The CDR3 is CASIGGTRGEQYF. The CDR3 DNA is TGTGCCAGCATCGGGGGGACCCGGGGGGAGCAGTACTTC.

The chain carries TRBV30 and TRBJ1-2; D is ambiguous. V lost 0 bases and J lost 2, with 4 bases in between. CDR1 and CDR2 from the germline V gene are GTSNPN and SVGIG (reference sequence). This CDR3 has 12 amino acids. For the CDR3, the DNA is TGTGCCTGGAGTGTATGGAACTATGGCTACACCTTC. As protein: CAWSVWNYGYTF. Full variable domain (missing parts from reference TRBV30 and TRBJ1-2): SQTIHQWPATLVQPVGSPLSLECTVEGTSNPNLYWYRQAAGRGLQLLFYSVGIGQISSEVPQNLSASRPQDRQFILSSKKLLLSDSGFYLCAWSVWNYGYTFGSGTRLTVV.

The chain joins TRBV30 to TRBJ1-6; TRBD1 matches at 7 bases. V dropped 4 bases and J dropped 1; count of bases not matched to a gene: 4. The CDR3 covers 15 residues. The V gene's germline CDR1 is GTSNPN and CDR2 SVGIG (reference sequence). The CDR3 sequence: CAWNGQESYNSPLHF. The CDR3 bases are TGTGCCTGGAACGGACAGGAATCCTATAATTCACCCCTCCACTTT.

V is TRBV18 and J is TRBJ2-2; the match to TRBD1 covers 9 bases. The CDR3 consists of 16 residues. The trim removed 2 bases at V and 1 base at J, leaving 2 bases unmatched. The germline gives CDR1 KGHSH, CDR2 LQKENI. As DNA, the CDR3 is TGTGCCAGCTCACCAGGACAGGGGTTGAACACCGGGGAGCTGTTTTTT. Its translation is CASSPGQGLNTGELFF.

The J gene is TRBJ2-2, the V gene TRBV4-3, with TRBD1 identical over 7 bases. Looked up from germline, CDR1 is LGHNA and CDR2 is YSLEER. V gave up 3 bases and J gave up 7 bases; unmatched junction bases: 5. The CDR3 runs 14 residues. CDR3 residues: CASSQNGDSGELFF. DNA for the CDR3: TGCGCCAGCAGCCAGAATGGGGACAGCGGGGAGCTGTTTTTT.

The chain carries TRBV19 and TRBJ2-5, with D possibly TRBD2 on 6 matching bases. Germline loops: CDR1 LNHDA, CDR2 SQIVND (reference sequence). This CDR3 has 15 residues. V gave up 3 bases and J gave up 4 bases, with 15 bases separating them. The CDR3 loop reads CASSIRDSARETQYF. The CDR3, as DNA: TGTGCCAGTAGTATTAGGGACTCGGCCCGAGAGACCCAGTACTTC.

In its sample, this clone was seen a few times. V and J are TRBV29-1 and TRBJ2-5; possible D gene TRBD2, 6 bases. This CDR3 spans 14 amino acids. Germline assignment: CDR1 SQVTM and CDR2 ANQGSEA. Trimming removed 4 bases from V and 4 bases from J, with 16 bases in between. The DNA of the CDR3 is TGCAGCGTTGGGGCAGGAGGGTGGGGAGAGACCCAGTACTTC. This encodes CSVGAGGWGETQYF.

The rearrangement uses TRBV6-5 and TRBJ1-3; no clear D gene. Looked up from germline, CDR1 is MNHEY and CDR2 is SVGAGI. The CDR3 spans 16 residues. V was shortened by 0 bases and J by 0 bases, with 9 bases between the two germline ends. The CDR3 spells CASSYSKASSGNTIYF. In DNA form, the CDR3 reads TGTGCCAGCAGTTACTCGAAAGCCTCCTCTGGAAACACCATATATTTT.

The chain has TRBV2 and TRBJ1-2, with D uncertain. Germline loops: CDR1 SNHLY, CDR2 FYNNEI. There are 14 residues in the CDR3. Trimming shortened V by 4 bases and J by 3 bases, and 12 bases separated the two germline ends. CDR3 coding DNA: TGTGCCAGCAGTGTAGAGCGCCTCTACTATGGCTACACCTTC. Translated: CASSVERLYYGYTF.

The chain is built from TRBV7-2 and TRBJ1-5; the D gene is possibly TRBD1 (6 bases). The CDR3 covers 16 residues. Germline V gene data show CDR1 as SGHTA and CDR2 as FQGNSA. Trimming shortened V by 0 bases and J by 2 bases, and 11 bases separated the two germline ends. The CDR3 region has the DNA TGTGCCAGCAGCTTAGCATCAGGGGCCGGCAATCAGCCCCAGCATTTT. Its translation: CASSLASGAGNQPQHF.